Below are 14 T cell receptor beta chains sequenced from a single sample in a study of Ad26.COV2.S vaccination and SARS-CoV-2 variants. Measured with immunoSEQ multiplex PCR; TCRdb has only the in-frame clones, and not every one. Among 350,000 to 450,000 clones listed, over 80% were seen once. As to treatment: some 19 received Ad26.COV2.S at low or high dose, single or two shots; 5 received placebo; per-sample allocation not given. Sampling was done on day 63 after the first vaccine or placebo injection. The sequenced sample was peripheral blood, obtained in a trial of Ad26.COV2.S vaccine versus placebo. The origin of the receptors is a person aged 18-65 years who received the Ad26.COV2.S COVID-19 vaccine or a placebo.

V usage is TRBV7-6 and J usage is TRBJ2-2; TRBD2 matches at 10 bases. From germline, CDR1 is SGHVS and CDR2 FNYEAQ. V shed 5 bases, J shed 6 bases, and the junction held 12 bases outside the gene matches. CDR3 length equals 17 residues. CDR3 nucleotide sequence: TGTGCCAGCAGCCTCTCTAGCGGGGGCCCGTTTTCCGGGGAGCTGTTTTTT. It encodes CASSLSSGGPFSGELFF.

The CDR3 protein is CATSAPPQGRVETQYF. In DNA form, the CDR3 reads TGTGCCACCAGTGCTCCACCCCAGGGGAGGGTTGAGACCCAGTACTTC. The chain uses TRBV24-1 and TRBJ2-5; D may be TRBD2 (7 bases). V was pared by 5 bases and J by 5 bases, with 20 bases between. The CDR3 has 16 amino acids. The germline V gene encodes CDR1 KGHDR and CDR2 SFDVKD.

This chain links TRBV11-3 with TRBJ2-1; a weak D match, TRBD1 (6 bases). Trimming removed 5 bases at V and 9 bases at J, with 11 bases between. From germline, CDR1 is SGHNT and CDR2 YENEEA. The CDR3 spans 12 residues. Written as DNA, the CDR3 is TGTGCCAGCAGCCTCACAGGGACTGAGCAGTTCTTC. It is translated as CASSLTGTEQFF. Complete variable domain (other parts from reference TRBV11-3 and TRBJ2-1): EAGVVQSPRYKIIEKKQPVAFWCNPISGHNTLYWYLQNLGQGPELLIRYENEEAVDDSQLPKDRFSAERLKGVDSTLKIQPAELGDSAVYLCASSLTGTEQFFGPGTRLTVL.

This clone was recorded once. CDR3 sequence reads: CASAELVYEQYF. The CDR3 DNA is TGTGCCAGCGCCGAACTAGTCTACGAGCAGTACTTC. This chain uses TRBV6-5 with TRBJ2-7; D possibly corresponds to TRBD2 (5 bases). The V end lost 8 bases, the J end lost 3 bases, and 11 bases lay between the germline ends. Looked up from germline, CDR1 is MNHEY and CDR2 is SVGAGI. The CDR3 is 12 residues long.

This clone was picked up one time. The rearrangement joins TRBV27 to TRBJ1-2; D perhaps matches TRBD1 (6 bases). Per germline, CDR1 MNHEY and CDR2 SMNVEV (reference sequence). The CDR3 has 14 residues. V was trimmed by 5 bases and J by 10 bases, leaving 20 bases between them. The chain's CDR3 is CASSTTTGIGDYTF. In DNA, the CDR3 is TGTGCCAGCAGTACGACGACAGGAATAGGTGACTACACCTTC.

The V call is TRBV19, the J call TRBJ1-5, with D possibly TRBD1 on 6 matching bases. Germline V gene data show CDR1 as LNHDA and CDR2 as SQIVND (reference sequence). Between the trimmed V and J ends, which lost 3 bases and 3 bases, there was a span of 12 bases. This CDR3 is built from 15 residues. Here the CDR3 DNA reads TGTGCCAGTAGTATTGGCCGACAGGACAATCAGCCCCAGCATTTT. Translation gives CASSIGRQDNQPQHF.

The chain uses TRBV4-1 and TRBJ1-3; TRBD1 is a possible D gene (5 bases). Trimming removed 4 bases at V and 2 bases at J, with 12 bases between. Germline loops: CDR1 MGHRA, CDR2 YSYEKL. The CDR3 runs 15 residues. The CDR3 reads CASSLGGSAGNTIYF. The CDR3 coding sequence is TGCGCCAGCAGCCTGGGGGGTTCTGCTGGAAACACCATATATTTT.

The chain uses TRBV4-1 and TRBJ2-1; 14 positions agree with TRBD2. The ends lost 4 bases at V and 4 bases at J; junction bases unmatched: 3. The germline V gene encodes CDR1 MGHRA and CDR2 YSYEKL. This CDR3 contains 16 residues. DNA for the CDR3: TGCGCCAGCAGCCCGACTAGCGGGGGGGTATACAATGAGCAGTTCTTC. This sequence encodes CASSPTSGGVYNEQFF.

The rearrangement links TRBV29-1 to TRBJ1-2, with D perhaps matching TRBD1 (5 bases). The CDR3 totals 13 residues. Trimming took off 3 bases at V and 2 bases at J, with 10 bases between the two ends. Germline CDR1 and CDR2: SQVTM and ANQGSEA. The chain's CDR3 is CSVDSGDNYGYTF. The CDR3 region has the DNA TGCAGCGTTGACTCCGGGGACAACTATGGCTACACCTTC. Full variable domain (missing parts from reference TRBV29-1 and TRBJ1-2): SAVISQKPSRDICQRGTSLTIQCQVDSQVTMMFWYRQQPGQSLTLIATANQGSEATYESGFVIDKFPISRPNLTFSTLTVSNMSPEDSSIYLCSVDSGDNYGYTFGSGTRLTVV.

This chain joins TRBV11-3 and TRBJ2-3; TRBD1 agrees at 9 bases. This CDR3 contains 16 residues. Germline CDR1 is SGHNT and CDR2 is YENEEA. The trim removed 3 bases at V and 1 base at J, leaving 5 bases unmatched. CDR3 bases: TGTGCCAGCAGCTTGGGGACAGGGTCCCGCACAGATACGCAGTATTTT. Translating it yields CASSLGTGSRTDTQYF.

The rearrangement links TRBV7-4 to TRBJ1-4; TRBD1 matches at 7 bases. The trim removed 5 bases at V and 5 bases at J, leaving 11 bases unmatched. There are 16 residues in the CDR3. Per germline, CDR1 SGHVT and CDR2 SQSDAQ. The CDR3 sequence: CASSGRRQGRNEKLFF. In DNA, the CDR3 is TGTGCCAGCAGCGGACGGAGACAGGGAAGAAATGAAAAACTGTTTTTT.

The rearrangement links TRBV4-3 to TRBJ2-6, with D unclear. Germline CDR1 is LGHNA and CDR2 is YSLEER. The CDR3 extends over 16 amino acids. The V end was cut by 0 bases, the J end by 2 bases, with 8 bases between. The CDR3 spells CASSQEAGAGANVLTF. In nucleotides, the CDR3 is TGCGCCAGCAGCCAAGAGGCAGGAGCTGGGGCCAACGTCCTGACTTTC.

The genes are TRBV7-6 and TRBJ2-7; 7 positions match TRBD1. In germline, CDR1 is SGHVS, CDR2 FNYEAQ. V shed 5 bases, J shed 0 bases, and the junction held 4 bases outside the gene matches. The CDR3 sequence is 14 residues long. Here the CDR3 DNA reads TGTGCCAGCAGCCATTGGGACAGCTCCTACGAGCAGTACTTC. This sequence encodes CASSHWDSSYEQYF.

V and J are TRBV2 and TRBJ2-3, with D perhaps assigned TRBD1 or TRBD2 (6 bases each). V was clipped by 8 bases and J by 1 base, with 16 bases between them. This CDR3 region has 15 residues. The germline V gene has CDR1 SNHLY and CDR2 FYNNEI. CDR3 in amino acids: CASSLMEGGTDTQYF. The CDR3 region has the DNA TGTGCCAGCTCTCTAATGGAGGGGGGCACAGATACGCAGTATTTT.